This T cell receptor beta chain was recovered during a study of cytomegalovirus exposure and HLA in healthy donors. The PCR used 60 Vbeta and 13 Jbeta primers. The assay was immunoSEQ multiplex PCR, and TCRdb's table has in-frame clones only and misses some. The sample lists 160,000 or so clones, around 69% occurring once. This CDR3 has 12 amino acids. The ends were cut back, 7 bases at V and 5 bases at J, with 14 bases in the middle. CDR1 and CDR2 (germline): SQVTM, ANQGSEA. Sequencing input: PBMCs. The chain carries TRBV29-1 and TRBJ2-5, with D possibly TRBD2 on 7 matching bases. The receptor was isolated from a man aged 55-75 years in good health and CMV-seronegative. As DNA, the CDR3 is TGCAGCGGCGGACTAGGGGGTGAGACCCAGTACTTC. As protein: CSGGLGGETQYF.